One sample yielded the 29 T cell receptor beta chains listed below, sequenced in a study of T cell responses to AZD1222 COVID-19 vaccine. Repertoires were generated with immunoSEQ multiplex PCR, while TCRdb's copy carries only in-frame clones and drops some. The sample lists roughly 150,000 clones, roughly nine tenths occurring once. This material consisted of peripheral blood, taken 28 days after the second AZD1222 dose. These receptors were obtained from an adult who received the AZD1222 COVID-19 vaccine.

This rearrangement joins TRBV11-3 to TRBJ2-5; 9 bases map to TRBD2. The germline V gene has CDR1 SGHNT and CDR2 YENEEA. CDR3 length: 15 residues. Germline trimming cut 5 bases from V and 4 bases from J; bases unmatched to any gene: 8. The CDR3 loop is CASSKYSTSGETQYF. DNA for the CDR3: TGTGCCAGCAGCAAATACTCGACTAGCGGAGAGACCCAGTACTTC.

This clone occurred a few times. The rearrangement uses TRBV28 and TRBJ1-2, with D hard to call. This CDR3 has 14 amino acids. The V gene lost 6 bases and the J gene lost 0 bases, with 11 bases spanning the gap. Germline values: CDR1 MDHEN, CDR2 SYDVKM. The CDR3 DNA reads TGTGCCAGCAGCGGGTTTGCGGCTAACTATGGCTACACCTTC. This sequence encodes CASSGFAANYGYTF.

This sequence joins TRBV7-6 and TRBJ1-1; D unresolved. Germline V lookup: CDR1 SGHVS, CDR2 FNYEAQ. With 1 base removed from V and 0 bases from J, the gap between germline ends came to 12 bases. The CDR3 has 16 residues. The CDR3 region has the DNA TGTGCCAGCAGCTTAGTTCCCCAGAGAATGAACACTGAAGCTTTCTTT. Translating it yields CASSLVPQRMNTEAFF. The variable domain in full, with the rest retrieved from reference TRBV7-6 and TRBJ1-1, is GAGVSQSPRYKVTKRGQDVALRCDPISGHVSLYWYRQALGQGPEFLTYFNYEAQQDKSGLPNDRFSAERPEGSISTLTIQRTEQRDSAMYRCASSLVPQRMNTEAFFGQGTRLTVV.

The J gene is TRBJ2-5, the V gene TRBV6-5; possibly TRBD2 for D (6 bases). With 6 bases removed from V and 7 bases from J, the gap between germline ends came to 12 bases. In germline, CDR1 is MNHEY, CDR2 SVGAGI. The CDR3 extends over 12 amino acids. The CDR3 spells CASRGDSGTQYF. The DNA of the CDR3 is TGTGCCAGCAGGGGGGACTCGGGGACCCAGTACTTC.

This chain links TRBV18 with TRBJ1-1; D unresolved. Trimming shortened V by 0 bases and J by 0 bases, and 8 bases separated the two germline ends. This CDR3 spans 15 amino acids. CDR1 and CDR2 (germline): KGHSH, LQKENI. CDR3 DNA: TGTGCCAGCTCACCACCGCTGGCTTTGAACACTGAAGCTTTCTTT. Translated: CASSPPLALNTEAFF.

V and J are TRBV10-2 and TRBJ1-5; D gene ambiguous. V dropped 6 bases and J dropped 0 bases, with 18 bases sitting between them. CDR1 is WSHSY and CDR2 is SAAADI in the germline V gene. This CDR3 has 17 residues. CDR3 coding DNA: TGCGCCAGCAGCGTAGTGGGCACGGGTTATAGCAATCAGCCCCAGCATTTT. Amino acid sequence: CASSVVGTGYSNQPQHF.

The CDR3 region has the DNA TGTGCCAGCAGCTTAGCCCCTATGTCGGGCTATGGCTACACCTTC. Translating it yields CASSLAPMSGYGYTF. The chain uses TRBV7-9 and TRBJ1-2; D not certain. The CDR3 is 15 residues long. V lost 0 bases and J 4 bases, leaving 12 bases between the germline ends. CDR1 SEHNR and CDR2 FQNEAQ come from the germline V gene (reference sequence).

V is TRBV6-2 or TRBV6-3 and J is TRBJ2-7; 10 bases agree with TRBD1. After removal of 5 bases from V and 3 bases from J, the junction contained 1 base not matched to a gene. The CDR3 covers 13 residues. Germline V gene sequence: CDR1 MNHEY, CDR2 SVGEGT. CDR3 loop: CASSGTGVYEQYF. The CDR3 bases are TGTGCCAGCAGTGGGACAGGGGTCTACGAGCAGTACTTC.

V is TRBV14 and J is TRBJ2-7; D remains unclear. Germline V lookup: CDR1 SGHDN, CDR2 FVKESK. Between the trimmed V and J ends, which lost 0 bases and 4 bases, there was a span of 10 bases. CDR3 length: 14 amino acids. The CDR3 loop reads CASSQDVRSYEQYF. CDR3 sequence (DNA): TGTGCCAGCAGCCAAGATGTCAGATCATACGAGCAGTACTTC.

The rearrangement links TRBV6-2 or TRBV6-3 to TRBJ1-5, with D maybe TRBD1 (5 bases). This CDR3 has 17 residues. Germline V CDR1 and CDR2: MNHEY, SVGEGT. The V end was cut by 1 base, the J end by 0 bases, with 13 bases between. The CDR3 nucleotides are TGTGCCAGCAGTTACTACCCGGGACTGAATAGCAATCAGCCCCAGCATTTT. Encoded protein: CASSYYPGLNSNQPQHF.

The V gene is TRBV18, the J gene TRBJ1-4, with TRBD1 matching 7 bases. The CDR3 is made up of 14 amino acids. V shed 3 bases, J shed 5 bases, and the junction held 3 bases outside the gene matches. Per the germline V gene, CDR1 is KGHSH and CDR2 is LQKENI. For the CDR3, the DNA is TGTGCCAGCTCACCGGGACAGACAAATGAAAAACTGTTTTTT. Translating it yields CASSPGQTNEKLFF.

The chain employs TRBV4-2 and TRBJ1-5, with a tentative D call TRBD1 (5 bases). Germline lookup yields CDR1 LGHNA and CDR2 YNFKEQ. V dropped 5 bases and J dropped 0 bases, with 8 bases sitting between them. The CDR3 consists of 14 residues. The CDR3 nucleotides read TGTGCCAGCAGCAACAGGAATAGCAATCAGCCCCAGCATTTT. Protein product: CASSNRNSNQPQHF.

The rearrangement links TRBV15 to TRBJ1-4, with a weak D call TRBD1 (6 bases). There are 17 residues in the CDR3. The germline V gene has CDR1 LNHNV and CDR2 YYDKDF (reference sequence). V shed 0 bases and J shed 7 bases, with 18 bases lying between them. The CDR3 spells CATSREDGQRRAEKLFF. The CDR3 DNA follows: TGTGCCACCAGCAGAGAGGATGGACAGAGGAGGGCTGAAAAACTGTTTTTT.

This clone was found once. V is TRBV6-6 and J is TRBJ2-3; TRBD2 might be the D (5 bases). The CDR3 contains 16 residues. V was shortened by 2 bases and J by 3 bases, with 15 bases between the two germline ends. The germline gives CDR1 MNHNY, CDR2 SVGAGI (reference sequence). CDR3 in DNA: TGTGCCAGCAGTTACATCCCCGGGATGACGACAGATACGCAGTATTTT. It is translated as CASSYIPGMTTDTQYF.

This chain links TRBV29-1 with TRBJ2-1, with 11 bases matching TRBD2. CDR1 and CDR2 (germline): SQVTM, ANQGSEA. The CDR3 runs 16 residues. The J segment lost 6 bases and the V segment lost 6 bases, leaving 13 bases of the junction unmatched. The CDR3 DNA sequence: TGCAGCGTCCCCCTCTTAGCGGGAGGGCCTGGCAATGAGCAGTTCTTC. It specifies CSVPLLAGGPGNEQFF.

The count of this clone is one. The chain uses TRBV5-1 and TRBJ2-5; a possible D gene is TRBD2 (6 bases). The CDR3 is 16 amino acids. Trimming removed 0 bases from V and 2 bases from J, with 14 bases in between. CDR1 SGHRS and CDR2 YFSETQ come from the germline V gene. CDR3: CASSLGTGTPQETQYF. For the CDR3, the DNA is TGCGCCAGCAGCTTGGGAACCGGGACTCCGCAAGAGACCCAGTACTTC.

The gene calls are TRBV9 and TRBJ1-3; 7 bases agree with TRBD1. The germline CDR1 and CDR2 sequences are SGDLS and YYNGEE. The CDR3 length is 18 residues. V was pared by 4 bases and J by 4 bases, with 17 bases of the junction left unmatched. For the CDR3, the DNA is TGTGCCAGCAGCCCTCGGGTCAGGGGGGCCACGTCCGGAAACACCATATATTTT. It is translated as CASSPRVRGATSGNTIYF.

This chain joins TRBV29-1 and TRBJ2-5; 14 nucleotides match TRBD2. This CDR3 has 12 residues. J was trimmed by 7 bases and V by 7 bases; bases with no gene match: 2. CDR1 is SQVTM, CDR2 ANQGSEA, per germline. The CDR3 nucleotides are TGCAGCGCAGGGACTAGCGGGGGGACCCAGTACTTC. It codes for CSAGTSGGTQYF.

The chain carries TRBV18 and TRBJ1-2, with TRBD1 as a possible D gene (6 bases). V dropped 3 bases and J dropped 1 base, with 18 bases sitting between them. The CDR3 has 17 amino acids. Germline V gives CDR1 KGHSH, CDR2 LQKENI. In nucleotides, the CDR3 is TGTGCCAGCTCACCGACAGGAACTCAGGAAATTAACTATGGCTACACCTTC. Its translation is CASSPTGTQEINYGYTF.

This chain uses TRBV6-8 with TRBJ2-7; D may be TRBD1 or TRBD2 (6 bases each). This CDR3 is built from 17 residues. V gave up 6 bases and J gave up 2 bases, with 23 bases separating them. CDR1 and CDR2 from the germline V gene are MNHGY and SAAAGT. This CDR3 is CASRSLLGGQRTYEQYF. CDR3 nucleotides: TGTGCCAGCAGATCCCTCCTTGGGGGGCAGAGGACCTACGAGCAGTACTTC.

The CDR3 bases are TGTGCCAGCAGTGAAACGAGCGGGGGAAGCACCGGGGAGCTGTTTTTT. Its protein product is CASSETSGGSTGELFF. The genes are TRBV2 and TRBJ2-2; 8 bases fit TRBD2. Germline loops: CDR1 SNHLY, CDR2 FYNNEI. The CDR3 covers 16 residues. V was pared by 2 bases and J by 4 bases, with 6 bases of the junction left unmatched.

V and J are TRBV6-5 and TRBJ2-5; 7 bases match TRBD1. Germline CDR1 MNHEY, CDR2 SVGAGI. CDR3 length: 16 amino acids. Germline trimming cut 6 bases from V and 3 bases from J; bases unmatched to any gene: 13. The CDR3 protein is CASSYGPTGVEETQYF. The CDR3 coding sequence is TGTGCCAGCAGCTACGGGCCCACAGGGGTTGAAGAGACCCAGTACTTC.

This chain uses TRBV29-1 with TRBJ1-2, with 7 bases that match TRBD1. CDR1 SQVTM and CDR2 ANQGSEA come from the germline V gene. The V and J ends lost 6 bases and 6 bases, in that order; junction bases with no gene match: 4. The CDR3 totals 11 residues. CDR3: CSVPGTDGYTF. As DNA, the CDR3 is TGCAGCGTCCCGGGGACAGATGGCTACACCTTC. The full variable domain, in which reference TRBV29-1 and TRBJ1-2 provide the parts outside the CDR3, is SAVISQKPSRDICQRGTSLTIQCQVDSQVTMMFWYRQQPGQSLTLIATANQGSEATYESGFVIDKFPISRPNLTFSTLTVSNMSPEDSSIYLCSVPGTDGYTFGSGTRLTVV.

This clone is a singleton in its sample. The chain employs TRBV7-2 and TRBJ1-5; 9 nucleotides match TRBD1. Germline V gene data show CDR1 as SGHTA and CDR2 as FQGNSA. The J segment lost 7 bases and the V segment lost 4 bases, leaving 5 bases of the junction unmatched. CDR3 length equals 14 residues. The CDR3 protein is CASSSQGAGQPQHF. The CDR3, as DNA: TGTGCCAGCAGCTCACAGGGGGCAGGACAGCCCCAGCATTTT.

The V call is TRBV3-1 (or the pseudogene TRBV3-2), the J call TRBJ2-5; weak D call: TRBD1 (6 bases). The length of the CDR3 is 14 residues. Trimming cost V 1 base and J 5 bases, with 11 bases left between them. Germline V gene sequence: CDR1 LGHDT, CDR2 YNNKEL (reference sequence). This chain's CDR3 is CASSQGSRGETQYF. The CDR3 DNA is TGTGCCAGCAGCCAAGGGTCGAGGGGGGAGACCCAGTACTTC.

The rearrangement joins TRBV27 to TRBJ2-7; possibly TRBD2 for D (6 bases). Germline V CDR1 and CDR2: MNHEY, SMNVEV (reference sequence). Trimming stripped 1 base from V and 4 bases from J, with 14 bases between. This CDR3 has 15 amino acids. CDR3 protein: CASSLFGGNAYEQYF. In DNA, the CDR3 is TGTGCCAGCAGTTTATTTGGCGGGAATGCATACGAGCAGTACTTC.

This rearrangement joins TRBV6-5 to TRBJ1-2; a weak D match, TRBD1 (5 bases). The V and J ends lost 10 bases and 0 bases respectively, with 12 bases between them. The CDR3 is 13 amino acids. Germline CDR1 MNHEY, CDR2 SVGAGI. CDR3 nucleotide sequence: TGTGCCACACGGGACGGAGCTAACTATGGCTACACCTTC. Translated: CATRDGANYGYTF.

The chain carries TRBV27 and TRBJ2-7, with D hard to call. Germline lookup yields CDR1 MNHEY and CDR2 SMNVEV (reference sequence). The V and J ends lost 3 bases and 3 bases respectively, with 12 bases between them. There are 14 residues in the CDR3. CDR3 loop: CASSLDPKIYEQYF. CDR3 nucleotides: TGTGCCAGCAGTTTGGATCCCAAGATCTACGAGCAGTACTTC.

This rearrangement joins TRBV10-2 to TRBJ1-6; 8 bases are a match to TRBD1. The CDR3 covers 13 residues. Germline lookup yields CDR1 WSHSY and CDR2 SAAADI. V trimming: 4 bases; J trimming: 11 bases; junction bases outside the gene matches: 4. Here the CDR3 reads CASSADRGPPLHF. In DNA, the CDR3 is TGCGCCAGCAGTGCCGACAGGGGTCCACCCCTCCACTTT.